A selection of T cell receptor beta chains follows, all from one sample in a study of T cell responses to AZD1222 COVID-19 vaccine. TCRdb's copy holds only in-frame clones and misses some; the assay was immunoSEQ multiplex PCR. The repertoire consists of fewer than 120,000 clones, with around 93% occurring once and the leading ten covering around 2.8%. The sample was peripheral blood, taken 28 days after the second AZD1222 dose. The receptors come from an adult who received the AZD1222 COVID-19 vaccine. Both conserved end residues are part of each CDR3. A D gene is named only where the DNA matches it firmly. The size of a clone is reported for some rows only, either as once, few or many, or as a class for expanded clones.

TRBV7-9	TRBJ1-3	.	.	TGTGCCAGCAGCTTAGAGAGCTCTGGAAACACCATATATTTT	CASSLESSGNTIYF
TRBV3-1/TRBV3-2	TRBJ1-5	.	.	TGTGCCAGCAGCCCAGGGGTCAGTAGCAATCAGCCCCAGCATTTT	CASSPGVSSNQPQHF
TRBV6-5	TRBJ1-2	.	.	TGTGCCAGCGGATCAGACTTCTCCTATGGCTACACCTTC	CASGSDFSYGYTF
TRBV3-1/TRBV3-2	TRBJ1-3	.	.	TGTGCCAGCAGCCAAGAATCCGGGGGAAACACCATATATTTT	CASSQESGGNTIYF
TRBV11-2	TRBJ1-4	TRBD1	.	TGTGCCAGCAGCATTCCGGGACAGGGGAATGAAAAACTGTTTTTT	CASSIPGQGNEKLFF
TRBV11-2	TRBJ1-1	.	few	TGTGCCAGCAGCTTAAGCCGAACAATCCGGGACACTGAAGCTTTCTTT	CASSLSRTIRDTEAFF
TRBV27	TRBJ2-5	.	.	TGTGCCAGCAGTTTTGGGGGGACACCTAAGGAGACCCAGTACTTC	CASSFGGTPKETQYF
TRBV3-1/TRBV3-2	TRBJ2-7	.	once	TGTGCCAGCAGCCACCTATCGGGTACATACGAGCAGTACTTC	CASSHLSGTYEQYF
TRBV2	TRBJ1-4	.	.	TGTGCCAGCAGTTACCGGACAGCTAGAAGTGAAAAACTGTTTTTT	CASSYRTARSEKLFF
TRBV2	TRBJ2-2	TRBD2	.	TGTGCCAGCATAGGTTCCGACGGAGAAAGGACTAGCGGGAGGGACACCGGGGAGCTGTTTTTT	CASIGSDGERTSGRDTGELFF
TRBV15	TRBJ1-5	.	.	TGTGCCACCAGCAATAACAGTTTCAATCAGCCCCAGCATTTT	CATSNNSFNQPQHF
TRBV3-1/TRBV3-2	TRBJ2-3	TRBD1	.	TGTGCCAGCAGCCAAGACAGGGGGCAAGATACGCAGTATTTT	CASSQDRGQDTQYF
TRBV11-1	TRBJ1-1	.	.	TGTGCCAGCAGCTTATCGGGCAGGCTTGACGAAGCTTTCTTT	CASSLSGRLDEAFF
TRBV5-5	TRBJ1-6	.	.	TGTGCCAGCAGCTTCCGTCAGACCTATAATTCACCCCTCCACTTT	CASSFRQTYNSPLHF
TRBV6-5	TRBJ2-2	TRBD2	.	TGTGCCAGCAGTTACCATACTAGCGGAAACACCGGGGAGCTGTTTTTT	CASSYHTSGNTGELFF
TRBV27	TRBJ1-4	.	once	TGTGCCAGCAAAGGTGACGGTCCAAATGAAAAACTGTTTTTT	CASKGDGPNEKLFF
TRBV5-1	TRBJ1-1	TRBD1	.	TGCGCCAGCAGCCCGGGACAGGGGTTGAACACTGAAGCTTTCTTT	CASSPGQGLNTEAFF
TRBV18	TRBJ2-1	.	.	TGTGCCAGCTCATCCGACAGGGCGGGATACAATGAGCAGTTCTTC	CASSSDRAGYNEQFF
TRBV9	TRBJ1-1	.	.	TGTGCCAGCAGCGGGTACTTTACGAACACTGAAGCTTTCTTT	CASSGYFTNTEAFF
TRBV6-5	TRBJ2-7	.	.	TGTGCCAGCAGCCCAGGTAACAGAAAGACCTACGAGCAGTACTTC	CASSPGNRKTYEQYF
TRBV15	TRBJ1-5	.	.	TGTGCCACCAGCAGGAACAAAGGGGGCAATCAGCCCCAGCATTTT	CATSRNKGGNQPQHF
TRBV7-9	TRBJ1-4	.	.	TGTGCCAGCAGGAAGGCAGACGAAAAACTGTTTTTT	CASRKADEKLFF
TRBV19	TRBJ1-1	TRBD1	.	TGTGCCAGTAGTCGGACAGGGGTTAGGATATCCTCGGGCACTGAAGCTTTCTTT	CASSRTGVRISSGTEAFF
TRBV6-5	TRBJ1-1	.	.	TGTGCCAGCAGTAACAACAGGCAAAGTACTGAAGCTTTCTTT	CASSNNRQSTEAFF
TRBV2	TRBJ1-5	.	.	TGTGCCAGCAGTGAAAGGAGTCCAGGTAGCAATCAGCCCCAGCATTTT	CASSERSPGSNQPQHF
TRBV10-3	TRBJ1-1	.	few	TGTGCCATCAGTGTCGCATCCGATGTGAACACTGAAGCTTTCTTT	CAISVASDVNTEAFF
TRBV27	TRBJ1-1	.	.	TGTGCCAGCGGTATTCGCCGAACCGGGCTAAACAATCGGAACACTGAAGCTTTCTTT	CASGIRRTGLNNRNTEAFF
TRBV10-3	TRBJ2-2	.	.	TGTGCCATCAGTGATAGGGGGGAGCTGTTTTTT	CAISDRGELFF
TRBV2	TRBJ1-1	.	.	TGTGCCGGACGAATGGGGACTGAAGCTTTCTTT	CAGRMGTEAFF
TRBV9	TRBJ2-1	TRBD2	.	TGTGCCAGCAGCTTATCCTTAGCGGGGGGGCCCGATGAGCAGTTCTTC	CASSLSLAGGPDEQFF
TRBV14	TRBJ2-7	TRBD2	.	TGTGCCAGCAGCCTGGGACTAGCGGGCAACAGGGACTCCTACGAGCAGTACTTC	CASSLGLAGNRDSYEQYF
TRBV5-1	TRBJ2-3	TRBD2	.	TGCGCCAGCAGCTTGTCGCCTAGCGGGGGCATTCGGGATACGCAGTATTTT	CASSLSPSGGIRDTQYF
TRBV11-3	TRBJ2-1	.	.	TGTGCCAGCAGCGTCTCCCCCGGGACCGAGCCTAGGGGAGAGCAGTTCTTC	CASSVSPGTEPRGEQFF
TRBV29-1	TRBJ1-1	.	.	TGCAGCGTCCAACGGGGGGGCTCGAACACTGAAGCTTTCTTT	CSVQRGGSNTEAFF
TRBV6-5	TRBJ1-1	.	.	TGTGCCAGCAGTTACTCGACAAAGCGGCCGGCCACTGAAGCTTTCTTT	CASSYSTKRPATEAFF
TRBV28	TRBJ2-5	TRBD1	.	TGTGCCAGCAGTCCCGACCGGGACAGGGGGAAAGAGACCCAGTACTTC	CASSPDRDRGKETQYF
TRBV19	TRBJ1-4	TRBD1	.	TGTGCCAGTGCGGACAGGCCAGCAACTAATGAAAAACTGTTTTTT	CASADRPATNEKLFF
TRBV28	TRBJ1-3	.	few	TGTGCCAGCAGCACCCTCCATTCGTCTGGAAACACCATATATTTT	CASSTLHSSGNTIYF
TRBV3-1/TRBV3-2	TRBJ2-1	TRBD2	.	TGTGCCAGCAGCCAACCTAGCGGGAGATGGGGAAATGAGCAGTTCTTC	CASSQPSGRWGNEQFF
TRBV6-4	TRBJ2-7	.	few	TGTGCCAGCTCCCCAGGCTCGGGCTCCTACGAGCAGTACTTC	CASSPGSGSYEQYF
TRBV5-1	TRBJ1-4	TRBD1	.	TGCGCCAGCAGCTTGGCCCCGGGACAGCTAGATGAAAAACTGTTTTTT	CASSLAPGQLDEKLFF
TRBV28	TRBJ2-7	TRBD2	.	TGTGCCAGCAGGCATGCGACTAGCGGGAGTAGGTACGAGCAGTACTTC	CASRHATSGSRYEQYF
TRBV3-1/TRBV3-2	TRBJ1-1	TRBD1	.	TGTGCCAGCAGCCAAGACTGGACAGGGACGAACACTGAAGCTTTCTTT	CASSQDWTGTNTEAFF
TRBV5-5	TRBJ1-3	.	.	TGTGCCAGCAGCTTGTTCGGATCCTCTGGAAACACCATATATTTT	CASSLFGSSGNTIYF
TRBV25-1	TRBJ1-5	.	.	TGTGCCAGCAGTGTGGCGGGAGGCCAGCCCCAGCATTTT	CASSVAGGQPQHF
TRBV27	TRBJ1-1	.	few	TGTGCCAGCAGTTTATACTCCCAGAACACTGAAGCTTTCTTT	CASSLYSQNTEAFF
TRBV9	TRBJ2-7	.	.	TGTGCCAGCAGCGTAGCGAGTAACTCCTACGAGCAGTACTTC	CASSVASNSYEQYF
TRBV7-6	TRBJ1-6	TRBD1	.	TGTGCCAGCAGCTCCGGGACAGGGTATAATTCACCCCTCCACTTT	CASSSGTGYNSPLHF
TRBV7-6	TRBJ1-2	TRBD1	.	TGTGCCAGCAAGGGACAGGGGAACTATGGCTACACCTTC	CASKGQGNYGYTF